These T cell receptor beta chains were read from a single sample in a study of shared clonotypes between healthy human individuals. Libraries were prepared by immunoSEQ multiplex PCR; TCRdb keeps only in-frame clonotypes and omits some of them. This sample has about 600,000 clones; roughly 79% occur once, and the top ten carry more than 10%. The material sequenced was PBMCs. These receptors came from a woman between 40 and 50 years old in good health. Some clones in this sample may be carry-over from other donors' samples. CDR3s include the opening cysteine and the closing phenylalanine or tryptophan. The size entry is marked missing in some rows and otherwise reads once, few, many or a size class.

j_call,v_call,clone_size,cdr3_aa
TRBJ2-5,TRBV2,many,CASSRSGVQRETQYF
TRBJ2-3,TRBV18,-,CASSGLAAPDTQYF
TRBJ2-5,TRBV18,-,CASSPRDGSRLTQYF
TRBJ2-3,TRBV9,-,CASSVDRPNTDTQYF
TRBJ2-3,TRBV4-2,-,CASSLQSASTDTQYF
TRBJ1-5,TRBV27,many,CASSFWGGQPQHF
TRBJ2-2,TRBV19,-,CASSIGRVWTGELFF
TRBJ2-1,TRBV6-1,-,CASSDASNYEQFF
TRBJ1-4,TRBV29-1,-,CSVGQGFATNEKLFF
TRBJ2-7,TRBV6-1,-,CASSESAGTLYEQYF
TRBJ2-4,TRBV25-1,many,CASSEVRQLAKNIQYF
TRBJ1-1,TRBV6-5,-,CASSYLHVGGAEAFF
TRBJ1-1,TRBV10-3,few,CASRTVANTEAFF
TRBJ2-5,TRBV11-3,few,CASSSWTEETQYF
TRBJ2-3,TRBV19,-,CASQAGRGADTQYF
TRBJ2-7,TRBV7-9,-,CASSLGSGPPYEQYF
TRBJ1-1,TRBV2,-,CASSEQSPGINTEAFF
TRBJ2-1,TRBV27,-,CASSLSSGHPGLLDSGEQFF
TRBJ2-3,TRBV28,-,CASQRALDTQYF
TRBJ2-5,TRBV5-8,-,CASSLWRAQETQYF
TRBJ1-2,TRBV27,-,CASSPSPRRNQGRYGYTF
TRBJ1-5,TRBV5-1,many,CASSHGWDQPQHF
TRBJ2-1,TRBV7-8,-,CASSLTVGSHEQFF
TRBJ1-2,TRBV4-2,-,CASSQDRDRVGGYTF
TRBJ2-7,TRBV10-2,few,CASSVDRSYEQYF
TRBJ2-7,TRBV7-6,once,CASSPLRGTTNYEQYF
TRBJ2-1,TRBV28,once,CASRGTGAGGHEQFF
TRBJ2-6,TRBV9,once,CASSVATVTDPGSSGANVLTF
TRBJ1-2,TRBV7-2,-,CASSSGTGVSGYTF
TRBJ2-1,TRBV4-3,-,CASSVGTGYEQFF
TRBJ2-7,TRBV7-9,few,CASSPLYEQYF
TRBJ2-2,TRBV5-5,-,CASSLSSVVDTGELFF
TRBJ2-7,TRBV27,-,CASSRPGTGVYEQYF
TRBJ2-2,TRBV6-4,-,CASRTDGNTGELFF
TRBJ2-7,TRBV10-1,once,CASGRRTYEQYF
TRBJ2-1,TRBV30,-,CAWSAASVYNEQFF
TRBJ2-4,TRBV6-1,-,CASTEGGGTKNIQYF
TRBJ2-7,TRBV5-6,-,CASSFLGERVAYEQYF
TRBJ2-2,TRBV6-1,-,CASSDRGHTGELFF
TRBJ2-5,TRBV7-9,-,CASSSGLSGRYGETQYF
TRBJ2-1,TRBV7-9,-,CASSPTGQGWNEQFF
TRBJ1-1,TRBV7-8,-,CASSPTQASPEAFF
TRBJ2-2,TRBV5-1,once,CASTNEGGTGELFF
TRBJ2-2,TRBV7-9,-,CASSSWTGGFGELFF
TRBJ2-7,TRBV7-9,-,CASRLGTGYEQYF
TRBJ2-3,TRBV7-2,-,CASSLGKEDTQYF
TRBJ2-7,TRBV15,few,CATSRDLTPEQYF
TRBJ2-7,TRBV18,-,CASSPTGSEQYF
TRBJ1-1,TRBV18,once,CASSPYTGQGFTEAFF
TRBJ2-7,TRBV11-3,-,CASSPGRSSYEQYF
TRBJ2-3,TRBV15,few,CATQWRGTDTQYF
TRBJ2-5,TRBV28,-,CASSLGQGSQETQYF
TRBJ2-6,TRBV5-3,-,CARSLGGLAGAGANVLTF
TRBJ2-1,TRBV30,-,CAWGRPEAPYNEQFF
TRBJ2-7,TRBV27,-,CASRLTGAGNEQYF